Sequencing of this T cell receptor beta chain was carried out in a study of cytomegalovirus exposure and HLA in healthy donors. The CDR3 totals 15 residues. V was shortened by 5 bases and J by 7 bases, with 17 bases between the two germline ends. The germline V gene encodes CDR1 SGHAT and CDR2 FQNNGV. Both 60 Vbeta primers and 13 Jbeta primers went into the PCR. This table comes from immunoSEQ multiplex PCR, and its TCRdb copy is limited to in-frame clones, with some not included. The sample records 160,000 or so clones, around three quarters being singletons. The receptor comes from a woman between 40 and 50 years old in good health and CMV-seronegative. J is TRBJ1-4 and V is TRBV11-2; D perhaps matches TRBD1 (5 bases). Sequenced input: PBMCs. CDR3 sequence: CASSQFPQGIEKLFF. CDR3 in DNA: TGTGCCAGCAGCCAATTTCCGCAGGGTATTGAAAAACTGTTTTTT. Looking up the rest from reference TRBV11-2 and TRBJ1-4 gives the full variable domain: EAGVAQSPRYKIIEKRQSVAFWCNPISGHATLYWYQQILGQGPKLLIQFQNNGVVDDSQLPKDRFSAERLKGVDSTLKIQPAKLEDSAVYLCASSQFPQGIEKLFFGSGTQLSVL.